The next 15 T cell receptor beta chains were all read from a single sample in a study of cytotoxic CD8 clonotypes in ibrutinib-treated CLL. The method was immunoSEQ multiplex PCR; TCRdb's version includes in-frame clones alone and lacks a portion of them. The sample consists of 150,000 or so clones, about 72% of them appearing once. The sample in question was PBMCs, obtained after 12 months of ibrutinib treatment. The source is a human donor with chronic lymphocytic leukemia.

This chain links TRBV27 with TRBJ1-5; the D gene is possibly TRBD1 (5 bases). V was pared by 6 bases and J by 6 bases, with 18 bases between. Looked up from germline, CDR1 is MNHEY and CDR2 is SMNVEV (reference sequence). The CDR3 contains 15 residues. The CDR3 DNA reads TGTGCCAGCAGCAAACGGGGGTTCGGCACTCAGCCCCAGCATTTT. This encodes CASSKRGFGTQPQHF.

The chain links TRBV9 to TRBJ2-2; 8 positions match TRBD1. The junction had 2 bases not matched to a gene; V was cut back by 0 bases and J by 4 bases. CDR1 and CDR2 from the germline V gene are SGDLS and YYNGEE. The CDR3 contains 15 residues. The CDR3 spells CASSVGTGSTGELFF. CDR3 DNA sequence: TGTGCCAGCAGCGTAGGGACAGGGTCCACCGGGGAGCTGTTTTTT.

The chain couples TRBV4-1 to TRBJ2-7; D is possibly TRBD2 (7 bases). Per the germline V gene, CDR1 is MGHRA and CDR2 is YSYEKL. The V and J ends lost 4 bases and 3 bases respectively, with 31 bases between them. The CDR3 is 20 residues long. CDR3 loop: CASSLEGGFASERGRYEQYF. The CDR3 nucleotides are TGCGCCAGCAGCCTAGAGGGGGGGTTTGCTTCCGAAAGGGGCCGCTACGAGCAGTACTTC.

This rearrangement joins TRBV30 to TRBJ2-2; D is unclear. This CDR3 has 14 amino acids. Trimming took off 2 bases at V and 7 bases at J, with 14 bases between the two ends. Germline CDR1 and CDR2: GTSNPN and SVGIG (reference sequence). The CDR3 reads CAWSRAVSVGELFF. CDR3 DNA: TGTGCCTGGAGTCGGGCGGTCTCGGTCGGGGAGCTGTTTTTT.

V and J are TRBV5-6 and TRBJ1-2; tentative D call: TRBD1 (6 bases). The V end lost 5 bases, the J end lost 0 bases, and 11 bases lay between the germline ends. The germline V gene has CDR1 SGHDT and CDR2 YYEEEE. The CDR3 is 14 residues long. CDR3 sequence reads: CASRKQGPNYGYTF. CDR3 nucleotides: TGTGCCAGCAGGAAACAGGGACCTAACTATGGCTACACCTTC.

The J gene is TRBJ2-3, the V gene TRBV9; 8 positions match TRBD2. The CDR3 is 14 amino acids. Germline V gene data show CDR1 as SGDLS and CDR2 as YYNGEE. J gave up 6 bases and V 1 base, and 4 bases lay outside the gene matches. This CDR3 is CASSVFSGVDTQYF. The CDR3 DNA is TGTGCCAGCAGCGTATTTAGCGGGGTGGATACGCAGTATTTT.

In this sample, this clone turned up a few times. The V and J genes are TRBV5-1 and TRBJ1-2; 9 bases align to TRBD1. CDR3 length equals 17 residues. The V gene end was trimmed by 4 bases and the J gene end by 4 bases; junction bases not matched to a gene: 14. Germline V CDR1 and CDR2: SGHRS, YFSETQ. The CDR3 DNA follows: TGCGCCAGCAGCCCTTCCTGGACAGGGGATAGTACCTATGGCTACACCTTC. Its protein product is CASSPSWTGDSTYGYTF.

This clone was detected only once. V gene TRBV9 combines with J gene TRBJ2-1; maybe TRBD2 (6 bases). The germline gives CDR1 SGDLS, CDR2 YYNGEE. V gave up 5 bases and J gave up 5 bases, with 14 bases separating them. The CDR3 loop spans 14 amino acids. The DNA of the CDR3 is TGTGCCAGCAGTGGTCCTAGACTAGACAATGAGCAGTTCTTC. Its protein product is CASSGPRLDNEQFF.

The chain uses TRBV7-8 and TRBJ1-1, with D maybe TRBD1 (6 bases). The CDR3 loop spans 17 amino acids. The germline V and J ends were trimmed by 5 bases and 4 bases, with 23 bases remaining between them. The germline CDR1 and CDR2 sequences are SGHVS and FQNEAQ. The CDR3 protein is CASSLRENREGGTEAFF. The CDR3 coding sequence is TGTGCCAGCAGCCTAAGGGAAAACAGGGAAGGGGGCACTGAAGCTTTCTTT. The entire variable domain, with the rest obtained from reference TRBV7-8 and TRBJ1-1, is as follows: GAGVSQSPRYKVAKRGQDVALRCDPISGHVSLFWYQQALGQGPEFLTYFQNEAQLDKSGLPSDRFFAERPEGSVSTLKIQRTQQEDSAVYLCASSLRENREGGTEAFFGQGTRLTVV.

This chain joins TRBV28 and TRBJ1-2, with D maybe TRBD1 (5 bases). Trimming took off 7 bases at V and 0 bases at J, with 15 bases between the two ends. The germline gives CDR1 MDHEN, CDR2 SYDVKM. There are 15 residues in the CDR3. The CDR3 spells CASIAGTPANYGYTF. DNA of the CDR3: TGTGCCAGCATTGCAGGGACCCCCGCTAACTATGGCTACACCTTC.

CDR3 sequence: CSVNPADNLGYTF. In DNA, the CDR3 is TGCAGCGTTAATCCCGCTGACAACTTGGGCTACACCTTC. This chain joins TRBV29-1 and TRBJ1-2, with no clear D. In germline, CDR1 is SQVTM, CDR2 ANQGSEA. V lost 5 bases and J 8 bases, leaving 18 bases between the germline ends. This CDR3 spans 13 amino acids.

This clone turned up a few times. This chain joins TRBV5-1 and TRBJ1-2, with a weak D call TRBD1 (5 bases). Germline V gene data show CDR1 as SGHRS and CDR2 as YFSETQ. This CDR3 has 13 residues. Trimming cost V 0 bases and J 2 bases, with 5 bases left between them. The CDR3, as DNA: TGCGCCAGCAGCTTGGACAGGAACTATGGCTACACCTTC. It translates to CASSLDRNYGYTF. Full variable domain (outside the CDR3, taken from reference TRBV5-1 and TRBJ1-2): KAGVTQTPRYLIKTRGQQVTLSCSPISGHRSVSWYQQTPGQGLQFLFEYFSETQRNKGNFPGRFSGRQFSNSRSEMNVSTLELGDSALYLCASSLDRNYGYTFGSGTRLTVV.

This rearrangement joins TRBV25-1 to TRBJ1-1; D unclear. The CDR3 loop spans 13 amino acids. Germline-derived CDR1 and CDR2 are MGHDK and SYGVNS. The V and J ends lost 3 bases and 2 bases respectively, with 7 bases between them. The CDR3 loop is CASSEGSNTEAFF. CDR3 nucleotides: TGTGCCAGCAGTGAGGGTAGTAACACTGAAGCTTTCTTT.

V and J are TRBV30 and TRBJ1-1; unclear D gene. This CDR3 has 13 amino acids. Looked up from germline, CDR1 is GTSNPN and CDR2 is SVGIG (reference sequence). The V end lost 2 bases, the J end lost 6 bases, and 13 bases lay between the germline ends. CDR3 loop: CAWSLLVGSEAFF. As DNA, the CDR3 is TGTGCCTGGAGTCTACTTGTGGGTTCTGAAGCTTTCTTT.

This clone was counted only a few times. The CDR3: CASSLRGIPTEAFF. For the CDR3, the DNA is TGTGCCAGCAGCTTGAGGGGAATACCTACTGAAGCTTTCTTT. The V call is TRBV7-9, the J call TRBJ1-1; D possibly corresponds to TRBD1 (5 bases). The V gene's germline CDR1 is SEHNR and CDR2 FQNEAQ (reference sequence). The CDR3 is made up of 14 amino acids. The ends were cut back, 3 bases at V and 5 bases at J, with 13 bases in the middle.